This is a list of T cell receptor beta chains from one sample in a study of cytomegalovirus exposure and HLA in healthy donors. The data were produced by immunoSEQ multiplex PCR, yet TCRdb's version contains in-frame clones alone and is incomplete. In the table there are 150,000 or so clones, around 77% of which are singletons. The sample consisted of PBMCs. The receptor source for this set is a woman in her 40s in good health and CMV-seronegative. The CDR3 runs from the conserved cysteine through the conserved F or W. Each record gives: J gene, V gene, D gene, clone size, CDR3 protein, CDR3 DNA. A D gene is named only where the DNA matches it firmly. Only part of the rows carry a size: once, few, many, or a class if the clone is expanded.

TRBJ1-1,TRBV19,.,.,CASSEAGLTEAFF,TGTGCCAGTTCCGAGGCGGGGCTGACTGAAGCTTTCTTT
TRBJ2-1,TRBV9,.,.,CASTLGDEQFF,TGTGCCAGCACCTTGGGCGATGAGCAGTTCTTC
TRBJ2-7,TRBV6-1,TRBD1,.,CASSEAETGGTYEQYF,TGTGCCAGCAGTGAAGCGGAGACAGGGGGGACCTACGAGCAGTACTTC
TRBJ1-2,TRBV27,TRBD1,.,CASSTGQVGNYGYTF,TGTGCCAGCAGTACCGGACAGGTCGGTAACTATGGCTACACCTTC
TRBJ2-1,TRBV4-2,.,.,CASGRTLSNEQFF,TGTGCCAGCGGCAGGACTCTCAGCAATGAGCAGTTCTTC
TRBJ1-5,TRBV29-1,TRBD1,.,CSVESGQGNQPQHF,TGCAGCGTTGAGTCGGGACAGGGGAATCAGCCCCAGCATTTT
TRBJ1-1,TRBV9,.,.,CASSTRGNTEAFF,TGTGCCAGCAGCACTCGGGGAAACACTGAAGCTTTCTTT
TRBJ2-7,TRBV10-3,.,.,CAISESSGGGSYEQYF,TGTGCCATCAGTGAGTCAAGCGGCGGTGGCTCCTACGAGCAGTACTTC
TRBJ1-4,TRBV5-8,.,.,CASSGGVDSTTNEKLFF,TGTGCCAGCAGCGGCGGAGTCGACAGCACAACTAATGAAAAACTGTTTTTT
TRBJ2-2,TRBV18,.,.,CASSPTTTGNTGELFF,TGTGCCAGCTCACCGACAACGACAGGAAACACCGGGGAGCTGTTTTTT
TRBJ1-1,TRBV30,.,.,CAWSRPQGTTEAFF,TGTGCCTGGAGTCGACCTCAGGGGACGACTGAGGCTTTCTTT
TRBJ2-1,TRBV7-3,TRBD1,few,CASSFQGDNEQFF,TGTGCCAGCAGCTTTCAGGGGGACAATGAGCAGTTCTTC
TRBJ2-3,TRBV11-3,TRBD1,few,CASSLTGGRTDTQYF,TGTGCCAGCAGCTTAACAGGGGGCCGCACAGATACGCAGTATTTT
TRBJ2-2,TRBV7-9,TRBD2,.,CASSEAGRLITGELFF,TGTGCCAGCAGCGAAGCGGGGCGACTAATCACCGGGGAGCTGTTTTTT
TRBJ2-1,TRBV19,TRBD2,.,CASSSPGLAGREQFF,TGTGCCAGTAGTTCCCCCGGACTAGCGGGAAGGGAGCAGTTCTTC
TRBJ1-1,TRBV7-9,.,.,CASSLLGGNTEAFF,TGTGCCAGCAGCCTACTCGGGGGGAACACTGAAGCTTTCTTT
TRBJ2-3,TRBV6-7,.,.,CASSSPSGRRTDTQYF,TGTGCCAGCAGTTCGCCGAGCGGAAGACGCACAGATACGCAGTATTTT
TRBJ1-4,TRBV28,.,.,CASYGGGKLFF,TGTGCCAGCTACGGCGGGGGAAAACTGTTTTTT
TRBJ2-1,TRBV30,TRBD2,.,CAWSHPSGSSYNEQFF,TGTGCCTGGAGTCACCCAAGCGGGAGCTCCTACAATGAGCAGTTCTTC
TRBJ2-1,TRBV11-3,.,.,CASSRRLGRDGNEQFF,TGTGCCAGCAGCCGCCGACTAGGACGGGATGGGAATGAGCAGTTCTTC
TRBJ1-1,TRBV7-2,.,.,CASSPIRGTEAFF,TGTGCCAGCAGTCCCATCAGGGGCACTGAAGCTTTCTTT
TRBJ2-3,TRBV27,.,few,CASSRAGITDTQYF,TGTGCCAGCAGTCGGGCAGGGATCACAGATACGCAGTATTTT
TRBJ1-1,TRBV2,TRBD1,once,CASSPTGIGEAFF,TGTGCCAGCAGTCCGACAGGGATCGGGGAAGCTTTCTTT
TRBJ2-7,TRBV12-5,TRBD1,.,CASGPPGQPYEQYF,TGTGCTAGTGGTCCCCCGGGACAGCCCTACGAGCAGTACTTC
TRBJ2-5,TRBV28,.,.,CASSPKDTSYLSSETQYF,TGTGCCAGCAGTCCTAAAGATACGTCGTATCTGAGTTCTGAGACCCAGTACTTC
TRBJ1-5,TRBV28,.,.,CASSLSGPEQPQHF,TGTGCCAGCAGTTTATCGGGTCCAGAACAGCCCCAGCATTTT
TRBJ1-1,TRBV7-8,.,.,CASSLAARNTEAFF,TGTGCCAGCAGCCTTGCGGCCAGGAACACTGAAGCTTTCTTT
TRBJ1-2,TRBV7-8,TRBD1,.,CASSPTSGTGRGSYTF,TGTGCCAGCAGCCCAACCTCCGGGACAGGAAGAGGGAGCTACACCTTC
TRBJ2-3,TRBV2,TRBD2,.,CASSLLTSGFTDTQYF,TGTGCCAGCAGTCTCCTGACTAGCGGCTTCACAGATACGCAGTATTTT
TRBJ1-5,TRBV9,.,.,CASSNASQPQHF,TGTGCCAGCAGCAACGCTAGTCAGCCCCAGCATTTT
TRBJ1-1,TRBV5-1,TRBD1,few,CASSGAGTGGTEAFF,TGCGCCAGCTCAGGAGCTGGGACAGGGGGCACTGAAGCTTTCTTT
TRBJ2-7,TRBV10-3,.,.,CALRWRAPYEQYF,TGTGCCCTACGGTGGCGGGCGCCCTACGAGCAGTACTTC
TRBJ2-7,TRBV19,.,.,CASSGSTGTYEQYF,TGTGCCAGTTCCGGGTCGACAGGCACCTACGAGCAGTACTTC
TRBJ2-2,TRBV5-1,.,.,CASSIGQNTGELFF,TGCGCCAGCAGCATCGGACAGAACACCGGGGAGCTGTTTTTT
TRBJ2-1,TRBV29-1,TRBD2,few,CSVPGTSGRGSYNEQFF,TGCAGCGTTCCCGGGACTAGCGGGAGGGGCTCCTACAATGAGCAGTTCTTC
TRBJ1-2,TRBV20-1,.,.,CSAITGSHTF,TGCAGTGCGATCACCGGTAGTCACACCTTC
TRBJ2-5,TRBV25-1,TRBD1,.,CASSESGQGVEETQYF,TGTGCCAGCAGTGAATCGGGACAGGGAGTAGAAGAGACCCAGTACTTC
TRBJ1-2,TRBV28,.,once,CASSSGLLYGYTF,TGTGCCAGCAGTTCAGGATTACTCTATGGCTACACCTTC
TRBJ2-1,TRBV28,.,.,CASSLVGKGVVQFF,TGTGCCAGCAGTTTAGTGGGCAAAGGGGTGGTTCAGTTCTTC
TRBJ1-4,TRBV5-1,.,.,CASSGGTTNEKLFF,TGCGCCAGCAGCGGGGGGACGACTAATGAAAAACTGTTTTTT
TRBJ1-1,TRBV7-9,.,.,CASSLVRGNTEAFF,TGTGCCAGCAGCTTAGTAAGGGGGAACACTGAAGCTTTCTTT
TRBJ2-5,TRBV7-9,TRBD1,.,CASSLQGEKETQYF,TGTGCCAGCAGCTTACAGGGGGAGAAAGAGACCCAGTACTTC
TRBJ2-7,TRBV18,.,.,CASSPPTQRYEQYF,TGTGCCAGCTCACCACCGACCCAGCGGTACGAGCAGTACTTC
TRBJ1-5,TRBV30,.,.,CAWSRGSSNQPQHF,TGTGCCTGGAGTCGCGGTAGCTCGAATCAGCCCCAGCATTTT
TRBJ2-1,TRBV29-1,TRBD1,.,CSVRQGVGNEQFF,TGCAGCGTTCGACAGGGGGTGGGGAATGAGCAGTTCTTC
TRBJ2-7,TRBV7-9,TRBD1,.,CASSQGAPYEQYF,TGTGCCAGCAGCCAGGGGGCCCCCTACGAGCAGTACTTC
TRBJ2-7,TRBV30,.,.,CAWSVSPGGSYEQYF,TGTGCCTGGAGTGTGTCCCCCGGAGGCTCCTACGAGCAGTACTTC
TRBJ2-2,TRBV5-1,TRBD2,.,CASSPGTSGTGELFF,TGCGCCAGCAGCCCCGGGACTAGCGGCACCGGGGAGCTGTTTTTT
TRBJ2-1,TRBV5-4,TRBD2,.,CASSLGPSGSYNEQFF,TGTGCCAGCAGCTTGGGCCCTAGCGGGAGCTACAATGAGCAGTTCTTC
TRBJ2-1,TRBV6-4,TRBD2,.,CASSDVASGRLDEQFF,TGTGCCAGCAGTGATGTCGCTAGCGGGAGGCTAGATGAGCAGTTCTTC
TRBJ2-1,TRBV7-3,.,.,CASSFGQGVGNEQFF,TGTGCCAGCAGCTTCGGGCAGGGTGTAGGGAATGAGCAGTTCTTC
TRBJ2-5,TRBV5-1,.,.,CASSSEAGRIETQYF,TGCGCCAGCAGCTCCGAAGCGGGCCGGATAGAGACCCAGTACTTC
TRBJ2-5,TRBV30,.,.,CAWSKGPSPGQETQYF,TGTGCCTGGAGTAAGGGGCCGAGCCCTGGGCAGGAGACCCAGTACTTC